A single sample is the source of the 2 T cell receptor beta chains below, sequenced in a study of T cells after yellow fever vaccination. MiXCR, applied by TCRdb to the 5' RACE reads, yields one record per CDR3 protein. The table shows 230,000 or so distinct CDR3 sequences, with around 6.7% occurring only once. Material: CD4+ T cells sorted from PBMCs, obtained on the day of the yellow fever booster vaccination. These receptors were taken from a man aged 30 to 39 who received the YFV17D yellow fever vaccine.

The chain joins TRBV4-3 to TRBJ2-1, with 10 bases aligning to TRBD2. The CDR3 extends over 17 amino acids. Germline values: CDR1 LGHNA, CDR2 YSLEER. Losses at the gene ends were 4 bases for V and 0 bases for J; bases not matched to a gene: 6. CDR3 DNA: TGCGCCAGCAGCCCTACCGGGACTAGCGACTCCTACAATGAGCAGTTCTTC. Residues: CASSPTGTSDSYNEQFF.

The chain couples TRBV5-1 to TRBJ2-5; tentatively, D is TRBD2 (6 bases). CDR3 length: 15 residues. Trimming removed 7 bases from V and 1 base from J, with 17 bases in between. Germline lookup yields CDR1 SGHRS and CDR2 YFSETQ. The CDR3 loop is CASQTMGLFQETQYF. CDR3 nucleotide sequence: TGCGCCAGCCAAACCATGGGACTCTTCCAAGAGACCCAGTACTTC.